This TCR beta chain was retrieved from a study of T cell repertoires in cytomegalovirus infection. About the study: Matching HLA type, along with CMV infection, was indicated by public TCR beta signatures. Study outcomes and limitations: HLA-C-restricted CMV clonotypes gave the most frequent clonotype in two of eight donors.

The CDR3 loop spans 14 amino acids. Germline V gene data show CDR1 as SGHRS and CDR2 as YFSETQ. V lost 1 base to trimming and J lost 8 bases, with 13 bases between them. A remark on this clonotype: Its antigen is not identified.

TCRdb fed the reads into MiXCR, producing one record per CDR3 protein. The table includes fewer than 550,000 distinct CDR3 sequences, about 30% detected once. The genes are TRBV5-1 and TRBJ2-1; D tentatively fits TRBD1 or TRBD2 (5 bases each). Material for sequencing was PBMCs. This clonotype originated in a human donor in good health (CMV status not recorded). Some clones in this sample may be carry-over from other donors' samples. The CDR3 DNA sequence: TGCGCCAGCAGCTTGCAAGGGGAGTTCGATGAGCAGTTCTTC. Translating it yields CASSLQGEFDEQFF.